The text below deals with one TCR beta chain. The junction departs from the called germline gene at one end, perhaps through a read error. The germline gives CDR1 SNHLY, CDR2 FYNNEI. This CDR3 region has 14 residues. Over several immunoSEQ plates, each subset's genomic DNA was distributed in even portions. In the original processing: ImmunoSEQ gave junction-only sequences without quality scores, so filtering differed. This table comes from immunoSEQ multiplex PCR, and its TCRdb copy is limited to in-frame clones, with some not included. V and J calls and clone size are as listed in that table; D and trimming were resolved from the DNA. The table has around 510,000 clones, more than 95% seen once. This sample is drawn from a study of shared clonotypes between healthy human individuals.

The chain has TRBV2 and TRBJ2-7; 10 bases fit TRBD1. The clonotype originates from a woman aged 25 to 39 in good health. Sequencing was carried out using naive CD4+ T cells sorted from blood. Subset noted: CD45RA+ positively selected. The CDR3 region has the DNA TGTGCCAGCAGTGACGGGACAGGGGTGTTCAAGATGCACTTC. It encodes CASSDGTGVFKMHF.